The clone carrying this T cell receptor (beta chain) was recorded at least ten times. Its antigen remains unknown. Employing constant-segment primers, 5'RACE generated TCR alpha and TCR beta cDNA libraries bearing sample barcodes and UMIs. TCRdb recomputed calls from the 5' RACE reads with MiXCR, one row per CDR3 protein. The sample contains around 370,000 distinct CDR3 sequences, about 21% of which appear only once. The data were obtained in a study of T-cell memory formation after mild COVID-19. Whole-study findings and limits: Memory from before infection featured some responding clones, which suggests cross-reactive memory joined.

The germline V gene has CDR1 SEHNR and CDR2 FQNEAQ (reference sequence). The V gene end was trimmed by 5 bases and the J gene end by 0 bases; junction bases not matched to a gene: 6. CDR3 length equals 15 residues. The sequenced material came from PBMCs or a T cell subset sorted from them (not recorded which). V gene TRBV7-9 combines with J gene TRBJ1-1, with 7 bases lining up with TRBD1. This TCR was sampled from an adult woman who had mild COVID-19 (a few samples of this study predate the infection). Cell type and time point are not known. In nucleotides, the CDR3 is TGTGCCAGCAGCCTCGCCGGGACAGTGAACACTGAAGCTTTCTTT. Translation gives CASSLAGTVNTEAFF.